The 24 T cell receptor beta chains in this list originate from one sample, sequenced in a study of sequential checkpoint blockade in melanoma. This table comes from immunoSEQ multiplex PCR, and its TCRdb copy is limited to in-frame clones, with some not included. Among under 3,000 clones, under 30% were seen once, and the ten largest hold about 10%. Noted treatment: randomized to nivolumab then ipilimumab (arm A) or the reverse (arm B). The material was tumor tissue (inferred from file names), obtained from a patient given nivolumab and ipilimumab in sequence. The receptors shown here come from a human donor with melanoma.

The chain recombines TRBV19 with TRBJ2-1, with TRBD1 identical over 9 bases. CDR1 LNHDA and CDR2 SQIVND come from the germline V gene (reference sequence). V gave up 3 bases and J gave up 6 bases; unmatched junction bases: 12. The CDR3 spans 17 residues. CDR3 loop: CASSIDLGGQGFNEQFF. The CDR3 DNA reads as TGTGCCAGTAGTATTGACCTCGGGGGACAGGGTTTCAATGAGCAGTTCTTC.

This clone was seen a handful of times. CDR3 in amino acids: CASRGSPGRTMNTEAFF. The CDR3 DNA is TGTGCCAGCAGGGGGTCGCCGGGGAGGACTATGAACACTGAAGCTTTCTTT. The gene calls are TRBV28 and TRBJ1-1, with unresolved D. Trimming shortened V by 6 bases and J by 0 bases, and 20 bases separated the two germline ends. Germline CDR1 is MDHEN and CDR2 is SYDVKM. The CDR3 runs 17 residues.

This clone was counted between two and nine times. This chain links TRBV11-3 with TRBJ1-1, with 8 bases identical to TRBD1. The junction had 2 bases not matched to a gene; V was cut back by 1 base and J by 4 bases. CDR1 is SGHNT and CDR2 is YENEEA in the germline V gene. CDR3 length: 14 residues. This chain's CDR3 is CASSLGRGPTEAFF. As DNA, the CDR3 is TGTGCCAGCAGCTTAGGCAGGGGGCCCACTGAAGCTTTCTTT.

V usage is TRBV6-8 and J usage is TRBJ1-1; TRBD1 aligns across 7 bases. The CDR3 spans 14 residues. J was trimmed by 5 bases and V by 6 bases; bases with no gene match: 9. Germline lookup yields CDR1 MNHGY and CDR2 SAAAGT. The CDR3 is CASRSTGVGTEAFF. DNA of the CDR3: TGTGCCAGCAGAAGTACAGGGGTAGGGACTGAAGCTTTCTTT.

This rearrangement joins TRBV23-1 to TRBJ2-3; TRBD2 might be the D (5 bases). TRBV23-1 is labeled an ORF, and its function is uncertain. The CDR3 extends over 14 amino acids. The germline V and J ends were trimmed by 6 bases and 11 bases, with 21 bases remaining between them. CDR3 residues: CASSSWTGDFGQYF. CDR3 nucleotide sequence: TGCGCCAGCAGCTCCTGGACCGGGGATTTTGGGCAGTATTTT.

The chain recombines TRBV19 with TRBJ2-3; D possibly matches TRBD1 or TRBD2 (6 bases each). Looked up from germline, CDR1 is LNHDA and CDR2 is SQIVND (reference sequence). CDR3 length equals 14 residues. Trimming removed 0 bases at V and 6 bases at J, with 10 bases between. Written as DNA, the CDR3 is TGTGCCAGTAGTATAGATCGGAGGGGGGATACGCAGTATTTT. Protein sequence: CASSIDRRGDTQYF.

The chain recombines TRBV19 with TRBJ1-5; D is ambiguous. The V and J ends lost 7 bases and 5 bases respectively, with 21 bases between them. CDR1 LNHDA and CDR2 SQIVND come from the germline V gene (reference sequence). The CDR3 spans 16 residues. The CDR3 reads CASNPAGVGPYQPQHF. CDR3 nucleotides: TGTGCCAGTAACCCGGCAGGCGTTGGACCATATCAGCCCCAGCATTTT.

V is TRBV18 and J is TRBJ2-7; 9 nucleotides agree with TRBD1. Germline-derived CDR1 and CDR2 are KGHSH and LQKENI. The junction had 16 bases not matched to a gene; V was cut back by 6 bases and J by 4 bases. The CDR3 extends over 17 amino acids. CDR3 sequence reads: CASSPGAARTGEYEQYF. The CDR3 nucleotides read TGTGCCAGCTCCCCTGGAGCCGCACGGACAGGGGAGTACGAGCAGTACTTC.

This chain joins TRBV29-1 and TRBJ1-6, with TRBD1 matching over 7 bases. CDR3 length equals 13 residues. Germline V gene data show CDR1 as SQVTM and CDR2 as ANQGSEA. Unmatched junction bases numbered 6, after V lost 4 bases and J lost 9 bases. CDR3 in amino acids: CSVGQGLGSPLHF. Here the CDR3 DNA reads TGCAGCGTTGGACAGGGACTCGGTTCACCCCTCCACTTT.

The V gene is TRBV7-6, the J gene TRBJ2-3; TRBD2 aligns across 10 bases. Germline assignment: CDR1 SGHVS and CDR2 FNYEAQ. The ends lost 3 bases at V and 2 bases at J; junction bases unmatched: 5. The CDR3 extends over 16 amino acids. The CDR3 reads CASSLYGTSDTDTQYF. The CDR3 DNA sequence: TGTGCCAGCAGCTTGTATGGGACTAGCGACACAGATACGCAGTATTTT.

The chain links TRBV6-8 to TRBJ1-5, with D hard to call. V lost 4 bases, J lost 2 bases, and 12 bases lay in between. Per the germline V gene, CDR1 is MNHGY and CDR2 is SAAAGT. This CDR3 region has 15 residues. The CDR3 here is CASSLGMNGNQPQHF. CDR3 in DNA: TGTGCCAGCAGTTTAGGGATGAATGGCAATCAGCCCCAGCATTTT.

The J gene is TRBJ1-6, the V gene TRBV25-1, with D tentatively TRBD1 (5 bases). Germline lookup yields CDR1 MGHDK and CDR2 SYGVNS. The CDR3 runs 15 residues. Trimming stripped 2 bases from V and 7 bases from J, with 12 bases between. Here the CDR3 reads CASSEGHVPNSPLHF. CDR3 in DNA: TGTGCCAGCAGTGAAGGACACGTCCCCAATTCACCCCTCCACTTT.

The gene calls are TRBV1 and TRBJ1-2; whether TRBD1, the table's D call, matches the DNA was not checked. TRBV1 is described as a pseudogene. The CDR3 covers 15 residues. For the CDR3, the DNA is TGCGCCAGCAGCCTAACAGCCATCGCTAACTATGGCTACACCTTC. As protein: CASSLTAIANYGYTF.

V gene TRBV6-8 combines with J gene TRBJ2-7, with TRBD2 matching 7 bases. The germline CDR1 and CDR2 sequences are MNHGY and SAAAGT. The CDR3 covers 14 residues. Trimming removed 7 bases from V and 2 bases from J; junction bases left unmatched: 8. The CDR3 protein is CASTSGGPPYEQYF. The CDR3 region has the DNA TGTGCCAGCACCTCGGGGGGACCTCCCTACGAGCAGTACTTC.

V usage is TRBV11-3 and J usage is TRBJ2-5, with D possibly called TRBD1 or TRBD2 (6 bases each). This CDR3 has 16 amino acids. Germline V gives CDR1 SGHNT, CDR2 YENEEA. Trimming shortened V by 5 bases and J by 5 bases, and 21 bases separated the two germline ends. This CDR3 reads CASSPGVTSTGETQYF. In DNA form, the CDR3 reads TGTGCCAGCAGCCCAGGGGTCACTAGCACGGGTGAGACCCAGTACTTC.

The DNA for the CDR3 is TGTGCCAGCAGTTACCGACCTACCTCCGATGGCTACACCTTC. It is translated as CASSYRPTSDGYTF. The J gene is TRBJ1-2, the V gene TRBV6-8; no definite D call. CDR1 is MNHGY, CDR2 SAAAGT, per germline. The CDR3 extends over 14 amino acids. With 2 bases removed from V and 6 bases from J, the gap between germline ends came to 13 bases.

The chain joins TRBV25-1 to TRBJ1-6; a possible D gene is TRBD1 (5 bases). Trimming cost V 1 base and J 5 bases, with 18 bases left between them. Germline values: CDR1 MGHDK, CDR2 SYGVNS. This CDR3 region has 18 residues. The CDR3 sequence is CASSEFSGGGRNNSPLHF. Here the CDR3 DNA reads TGTGCCAGCAGTGAATTTTCGGGGGGAGGTAGGAATAATTCACCCCTCCACTTT.

V usage is TRBV6-8 and J usage is TRBJ2-7; 7 bases fit TRBD1. J gave up 4 bases and V 4 bases, and 7 bases lay outside the gene matches. Germline V gene data show CDR1 as MNHGY and CDR2 as SAAAGT. The CDR3 covers 14 residues. In nucleotides, the CDR3 is TGTGCCAGCAGTTTAGGGACAGCGACTTACGAGCAGTACTTC. As protein: CASSLGTATYEQYF.

This clone was observed a few times. The chain has TRBV18 and TRBJ2-7, with D possibly matching TRBD1 (5 bases). There are 18 residues in the CDR3. Trimming shortened V by 1 base and J by 2 bases, and 21 bases separated the two germline ends. Germline CDR1 reads KGHSH; CDR2 reads LQKENI. The DNA of the CDR3 is TGTGCCAGCTCACCACAACCTCCTACAGGAAGGCGAACCTACGAGCAGTACTTC. Translating it yields CASSPQPPTGRRTYEQYF.

The chain carries TRBV18 and TRBJ2-1; D gene unclear. Germline V CDR1 and CDR2: KGHSH, LQKENI. The V gene lost 3 bases and the J gene lost 7 bases, with 10 bases spanning the gap. This CDR3 has 13 amino acids. The CDR3 region has the DNA TGTGCCAGCTCACCGGGCGGCGGTAATGAGCAGTTCTTC. This translates into CASSPGGGNEQFF.

This clone is large within its sample. The rearrangement uses TRBV11-3 and TRBJ1-1; 10 bases fit TRBD1. The CDR3 has 14 amino acids. Germline CDR1 reads SGHNT; CDR2 reads YENEEA. V was clipped by 3 bases and J by 4 bases; unmatched bases: 2. In nucleotides, the CDR3 is TGTGCCAGCAGCTTGGGACAGGGGACCACTGAAGCTTTCTTT. The encoded protein is CASSLGQGTTEAFF. The full variable domain, its missing parts supplied by reference TRBV11-3 and TRBJ1-1, is EAGVVQSPRYKIIEKKQPVAFWCNPISGHNTLYWYLQNLGQGPELLIRYENEEAVDDSQLPKDRFSAERLKGVDSTLKIQPAELGDSAVYLCASSLGQGTTEAFFGQGTRLTVV.

The V call is TRBV5-1, the J call TRBJ2-3; 14 nucleotides match TRBD2. The CDR3 contains 20 residues. Losses at the gene ends were 3 bases for V and 0 bases for J; bases not matched to a gene: 12. The V gene's germline CDR1 is SGHRS and CDR2 YFSETQ. The CDR3 region has the DNA TGCGCCAGCAGCTCCCCCGACTTGACTAGCGGGGGGGATAGCACAGATACGCAGTATTTT. This translates into CASSSPDLTSGGDSTDTQYF.

This clone was counted a few times. The chain couples TRBV9 to TRBJ2-1; 8 bases agree with TRBD2. The CDR3 loop spans 16 amino acids. The V gene's germline CDR1 is SGDLS and CDR2 YYNGEE. V shed 5 bases and J 0 bases; nucleotides not matched to a gene: 7. DNA of the CDR3: TGTGCCAGCAGTGAAAGAGGGACTAGCTCCTACAATGAGCAGTTCTTC. This gives the protein CASSERGTSSYNEQFF.

This clone is medium-sized. V gene TRBV7-6 combines with J gene TRBJ1-2, with TRBD1 identical over 9 bases. V gave up 4 bases and J gave up 7 bases; unmatched junction bases: 13. Per the germline V gene, CDR1 is SGHVS and CDR2 is FNYEAQ. The CDR3 runs 16 residues. Here the CDR3 reads CASSSGQPGQGSGYTF. The CDR3 DNA reads as TGTGCCAGCAGCTCGGGTCAACCGGGACAGGGAAGTGGCTACACCTTC.